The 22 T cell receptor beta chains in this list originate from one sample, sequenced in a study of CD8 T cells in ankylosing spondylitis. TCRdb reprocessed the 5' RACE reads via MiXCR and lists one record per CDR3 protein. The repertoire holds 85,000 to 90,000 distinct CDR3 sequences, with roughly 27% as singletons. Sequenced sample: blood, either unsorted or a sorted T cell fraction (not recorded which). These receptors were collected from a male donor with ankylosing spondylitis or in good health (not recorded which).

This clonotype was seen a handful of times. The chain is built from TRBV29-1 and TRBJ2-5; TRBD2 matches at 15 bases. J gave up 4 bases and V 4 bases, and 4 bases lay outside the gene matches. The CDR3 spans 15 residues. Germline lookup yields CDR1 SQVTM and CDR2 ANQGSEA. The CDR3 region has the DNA TGCAGCGTTGTTGGGGGACTAGCGGGGGGAGAGACCCAGTACTTC. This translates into CSVVGGLAGGETQYF.

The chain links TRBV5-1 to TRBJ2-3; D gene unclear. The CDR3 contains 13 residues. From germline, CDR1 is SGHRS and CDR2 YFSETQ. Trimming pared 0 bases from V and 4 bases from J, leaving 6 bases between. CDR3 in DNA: TGCGCCAGCAGCTTGGTACTCTCAGATACGCAGTATTTT. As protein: CASSLVLSDTQYF.

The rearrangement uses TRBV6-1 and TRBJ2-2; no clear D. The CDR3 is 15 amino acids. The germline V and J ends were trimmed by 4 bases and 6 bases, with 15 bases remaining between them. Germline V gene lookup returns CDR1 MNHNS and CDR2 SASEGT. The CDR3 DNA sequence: TGTGCCAGCAGTGGCGCCGAGCCTGGCGCCGGGGAGCTGTTTTTT. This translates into CASSGAEPGAGELFF.

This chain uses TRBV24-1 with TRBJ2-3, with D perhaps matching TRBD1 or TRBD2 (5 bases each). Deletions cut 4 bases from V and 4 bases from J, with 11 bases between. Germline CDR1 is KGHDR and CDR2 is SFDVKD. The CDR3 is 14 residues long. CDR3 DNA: TGTGCCACCAGTGACCCCGGGGACGCAGATACGCAGTATTTT. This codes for CATSDPGDADTQYF.

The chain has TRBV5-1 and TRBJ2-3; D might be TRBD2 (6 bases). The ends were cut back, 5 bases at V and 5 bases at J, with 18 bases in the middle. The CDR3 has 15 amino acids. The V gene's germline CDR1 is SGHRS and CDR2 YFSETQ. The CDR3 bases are TGCGCCAGCAGTCCCATGGGGGGAGCCATAGATACGCAGTATTTT. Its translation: CASSPMGGAIDTQYF.

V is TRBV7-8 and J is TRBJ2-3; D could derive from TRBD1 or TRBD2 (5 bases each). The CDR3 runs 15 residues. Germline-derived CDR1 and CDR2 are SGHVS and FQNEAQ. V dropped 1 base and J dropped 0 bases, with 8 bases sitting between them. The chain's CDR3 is CASSLGGMSTDTQYF. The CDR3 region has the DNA TGTGCCAGCAGCTTAGGGGGGATGAGCACAGATACGCAGTATTTT.

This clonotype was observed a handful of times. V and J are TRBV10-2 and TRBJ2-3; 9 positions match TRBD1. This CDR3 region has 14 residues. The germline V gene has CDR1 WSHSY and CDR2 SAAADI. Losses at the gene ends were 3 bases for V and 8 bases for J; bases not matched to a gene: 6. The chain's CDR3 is CASSEGTGLGTQYF. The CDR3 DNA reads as TGCGCCAGCAGTGAAGGGACAGGGTTGGGTACGCAGTATTTT.

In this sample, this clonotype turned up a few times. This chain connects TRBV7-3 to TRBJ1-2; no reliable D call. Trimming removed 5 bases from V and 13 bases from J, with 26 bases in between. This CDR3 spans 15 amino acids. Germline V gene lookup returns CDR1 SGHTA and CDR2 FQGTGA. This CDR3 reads CASSPDGYGPTERTF. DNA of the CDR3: TGTGCCAGCAGCCCGGACGGCTATGGCCCCACCGAACGCACCTTC.

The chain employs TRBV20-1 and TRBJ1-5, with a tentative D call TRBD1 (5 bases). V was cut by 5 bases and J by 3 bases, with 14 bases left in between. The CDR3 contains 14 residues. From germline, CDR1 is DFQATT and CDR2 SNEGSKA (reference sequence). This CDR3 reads CSAPFQGANQPQHF. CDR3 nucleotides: TGCAGTGCTCCGTTCCAGGGCGCCAATCAGCCCCAGCATTTT.

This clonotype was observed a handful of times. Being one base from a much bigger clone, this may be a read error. The CDR3 nucleotides are TGTGCCAGCAGCTTAGGGAGGTTCAATGAGCAGTTCTTC. Its translation: CASSLGRFNEQFF. V usage is TRBV7-2 and J usage is TRBJ2-1, with a tentative D call TRBD2 (5 bases). The CDR3 spans 13 residues. Germline values: CDR1 SGHTA, CDR2 FQGNSA. The germline V and J ends were trimmed by 1 base and 6 bases, with 7 bases remaining between them.

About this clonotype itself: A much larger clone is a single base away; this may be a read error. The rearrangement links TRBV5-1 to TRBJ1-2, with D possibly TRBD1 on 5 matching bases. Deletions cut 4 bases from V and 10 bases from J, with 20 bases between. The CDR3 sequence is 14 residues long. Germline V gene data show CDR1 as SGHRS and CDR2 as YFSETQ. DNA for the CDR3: TGCGCCAGCAGCCCAGGGACGGCTTTTAGTGCCTACACCTTC. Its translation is CASSPGTAFSAYTF. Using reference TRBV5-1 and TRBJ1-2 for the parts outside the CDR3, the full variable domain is KAGVTQTPRYLIKTRGQQVTLSCSPISGHRSVSWYQQTPGQGLQFLFEYFSETQRNKGNFPGRFSGRQFSNSRSEMNVSTLELGDSALYLCASSPGTAFSAYTFGSGTRLTVV.

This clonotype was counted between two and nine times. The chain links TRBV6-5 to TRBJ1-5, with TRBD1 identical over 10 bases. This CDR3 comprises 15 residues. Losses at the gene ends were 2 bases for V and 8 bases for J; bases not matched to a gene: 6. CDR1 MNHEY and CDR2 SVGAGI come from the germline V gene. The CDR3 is CASSYPGQGRKPQHF. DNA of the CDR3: TGTGCCAGCAGTTACCCGGGACAGGGGAGGAAGCCCCAGCATTTT.

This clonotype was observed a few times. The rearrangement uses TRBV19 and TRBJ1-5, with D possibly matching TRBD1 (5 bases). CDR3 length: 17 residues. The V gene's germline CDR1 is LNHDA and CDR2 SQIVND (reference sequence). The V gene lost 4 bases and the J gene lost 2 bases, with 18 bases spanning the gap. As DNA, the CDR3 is TGTGCCAGTAGTACCCAGGACAATCTGGCGGGCAATCAGCCCCAGCATTTT. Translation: CASSTQDNLAGNQPQHF.

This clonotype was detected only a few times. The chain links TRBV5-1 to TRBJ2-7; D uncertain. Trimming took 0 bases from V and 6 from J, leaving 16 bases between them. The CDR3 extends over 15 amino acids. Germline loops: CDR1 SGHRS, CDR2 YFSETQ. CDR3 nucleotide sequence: TGCGCCAGCAGCTTGGGGAGCCTCGATACCGGCGAGCAGTACTTC. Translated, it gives CASSLGSLDTGEQYF.

For the CDR3, the DNA is TGCGCCAGCAGTCCGATGAGGCTAGCGGGAAGCGAGCAGTACTTC. It specifies CASSPMRLAGSEQYF. The chain has TRBV10-1 and TRBJ2-7; 9 positions match TRBD2. CDR3 size: 15 residues. CDR1 and CDR2 from the germline V gene are WNHNN and SYGVQD (reference sequence). V was clipped by 5 bases and J by 6 bases; unmatched bases: 11.

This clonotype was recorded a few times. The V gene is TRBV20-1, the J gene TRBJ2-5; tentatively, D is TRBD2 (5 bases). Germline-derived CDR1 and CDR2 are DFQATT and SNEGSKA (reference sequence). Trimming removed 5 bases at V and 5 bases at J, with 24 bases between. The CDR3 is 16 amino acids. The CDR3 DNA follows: TGCAGTGCTCCTGGACTCCCCGGAATAGTTGGTGAGACCCAGTACTTC. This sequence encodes CSAPGLPGIVGETQYF.

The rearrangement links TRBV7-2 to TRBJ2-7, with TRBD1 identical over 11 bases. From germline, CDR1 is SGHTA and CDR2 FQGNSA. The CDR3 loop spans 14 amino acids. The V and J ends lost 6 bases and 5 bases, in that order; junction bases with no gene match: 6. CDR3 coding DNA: TGTGCCAGCAGTGGACAGGGGGCGAGGGACGAGCAGTACGTC. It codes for CASSGQGARDEQYV.

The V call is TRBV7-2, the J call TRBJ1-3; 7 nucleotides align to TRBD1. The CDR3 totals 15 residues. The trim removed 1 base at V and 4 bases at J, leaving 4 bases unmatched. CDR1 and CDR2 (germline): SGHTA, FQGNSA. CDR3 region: CASSLGSGQGNTIYF. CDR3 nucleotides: TGTGCCAGCAGCTTAGGCTCGGGACAGGGAAACACCATATATTTT.

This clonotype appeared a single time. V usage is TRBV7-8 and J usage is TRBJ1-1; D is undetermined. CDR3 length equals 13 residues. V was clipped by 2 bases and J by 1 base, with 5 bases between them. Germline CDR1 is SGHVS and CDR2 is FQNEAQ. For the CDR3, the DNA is TGTGCCAGCAGCTTACAGCCGAACACTGAAGCTTTCTTT. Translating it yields CASSLQPNTEAFF.

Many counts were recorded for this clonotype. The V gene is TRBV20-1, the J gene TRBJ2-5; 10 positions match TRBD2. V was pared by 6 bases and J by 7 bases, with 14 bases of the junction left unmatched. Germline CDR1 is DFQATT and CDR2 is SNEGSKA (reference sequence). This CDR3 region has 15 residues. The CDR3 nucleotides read TGCAGTGCGGACTATCAGGCTAGCGGGAGCATGACCCAGTACTTC. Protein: CSADYQASGSMTQYF.

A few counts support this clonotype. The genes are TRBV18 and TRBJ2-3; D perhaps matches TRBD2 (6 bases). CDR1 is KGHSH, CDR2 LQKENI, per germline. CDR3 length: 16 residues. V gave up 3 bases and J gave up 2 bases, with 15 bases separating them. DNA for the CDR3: TGTGCCAGCTCACCTAGCCGGGACTCAATCACAGATACGCAGTATTTT. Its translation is CASSPSRDSITDTQYF.

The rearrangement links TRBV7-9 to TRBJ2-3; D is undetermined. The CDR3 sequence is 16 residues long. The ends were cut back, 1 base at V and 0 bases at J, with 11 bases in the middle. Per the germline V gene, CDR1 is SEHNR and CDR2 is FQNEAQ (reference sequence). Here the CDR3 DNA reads TGTGCCAGCAGCTTAGAGGCGGTATCTAGCACAGATACGCAGTATTTT. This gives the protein CASSLEAVSSTDTQYF.